A selection of T cell receptor beta chains follows, all from one sample in a study of blood T cell repertoires in COVID-19. Some clones are missing from TCRdb's copy, which holds only in-frame ones; the method was immunoSEQ multiplex PCR. The sample lists some 59,000 clones; around nine tenths were seen once. Sequenced: peripheral blood. Receptor source: a man between 45 and 60 years old with acute or convalescent COVID-19. Both conserved end residues are part of each CDR3. The order of the fields is CDR3 DNA, CDR3 protein, V gene, D gene, clone size, J gene. The D gene is left open where the match is weak. Only some rows state a clone size, as once, few, many or a class for expanded clones.

cdr3_nt: TGCGCCAGCAGCGAGGGACAGGGTTCCTACGAGCAGTACTTC
cdr3_aa: CASSEGQGSYEQYF
v_call: TRBV5-1
d_call: TRBD1
clone_size: .
j_call: TRBJ2-7

cdr3_nt: TGCAGTGCTAGTGGGTGGGGCCTCGCCGGGGAGCTGTTTTTT
cdr3_aa: CSASGWGLAGELFF
v_call: TRBV20-1
d_call: .
clone_size: .
j_call: TRBJ2-2

cdr3_nt: TGTGCCAGCAGCCCAAGGGGGGGGAACACTGAAGCTTTCTTT
cdr3_aa: CASSPRGGNTEAFF
v_call: TRBV7-2
d_call: .
clone_size: .
j_call: TRBJ1-1

cdr3_nt: TGTGCCAGTAGTATTTCACTAGCGGCGAGAGAGCAGTTCTTC
cdr3_aa: CASSISLAAREQFF
v_call: TRBV19
d_call: TRBD2
clone_size: .
j_call: TRBJ2-1

cdr3_nt: TGTGCCAGTATTAGCAAGTCCTACGAGCAGTACTTC
cdr3_aa: CASISKSYEQYF
v_call: TRBV19
d_call: .
clone_size: .
j_call: TRBJ2-7

cdr3_nt: TGTGCCAGCAGCGGACTAGCGGGCTACAATGAGCAGTTCTTC
cdr3_aa: CASSGLAGYNEQFF
v_call: TRBV6-5
d_call: TRBD2
clone_size: .
j_call: TRBJ2-1

cdr3_nt: TGTGCCACCGTATTAGCGGGAGGGCCTTGGGGAGAGACCCAGTACTTC
cdr3_aa: CATVLAGGPWGETQYF
v_call: TRBV24-1
d_call: TRBD2
clone_size: .
j_call: TRBJ2-5

cdr3_nt: TGTGCCAGCAGTTACCGGACAGCGTACAATGAAAAACTGTTTTTT
cdr3_aa: CASSYRTAYNEKLFF
v_call: TRBV6-5
d_call: .
clone_size: .
j_call: TRBJ1-4

cdr3_nt: TGTGCCAGTAGTATTACGGTCACCGGGGAGCTGTTTTTT
cdr3_aa: CASSITVTGELFF
v_call: TRBV19
d_call: .
clone_size: .
j_call: TRBJ2-2

cdr3_nt: TGTGCCTGGGAACCGGGACTAGCGGGAGGGCCCTCCGAGCAGTACTTC
cdr3_aa: CAWEPGLAGGPSEQYF
v_call: TRBV30
d_call: TRBD2
clone_size: .
j_call: TRBJ2-7

cdr3_nt: TGTGCCAGCACCCGGGACTCTAGCAATGAGCAGTTCTTC
cdr3_aa: CASTRDSSNEQFF
v_call: TRBV2
d_call: .
clone_size: .
j_call: TRBJ2-1

cdr3_nt: TGTGCCAGCAGCTTGGCAGGGGGGAGCTATGGCTACACCTTC
cdr3_aa: CASSLAGGSYGYTF
v_call: TRBV5-4
d_call: TRBD1
clone_size: few
j_call: TRBJ1-2

cdr3_nt: TGTGCCAGCAGCGAAGGGGCCTCCGGGCAGCCCCAGCATTTT
cdr3_aa: CASSEGASGQPQHF
v_call: TRBV7-2
d_call: .
clone_size: .
j_call: TRBJ1-5

cdr3_nt: TGTGCCAGCAGCTTGGTACAGGGCAATTCACCCCTCCACTTT
cdr3_aa: CASSLVQGNSPLHF
v_call: TRBV5-5
d_call: .
clone_size: once
j_call: TRBJ1-6

cdr3_nt: TGTGCCAGCAGTTACTCGAAAGCAAACACCATATATTTT
cdr3_aa: CASSYSKANTIYF
v_call: TRBV6-5
d_call: .
clone_size: .
j_call: TRBJ1-3

cdr3_nt: TGTGCCACCAGTGATACAGGGGGCGGCGGAGTATGGGGCTACACCTTC
cdr3_aa: CATSDTGGGGVWGYTF
v_call: TRBV24-1
d_call: TRBD1
clone_size: .
j_call: TRBJ1-2

cdr3_nt: TGTGCCAGCAGTGAAGCCCAGGGGGCAGGGTACGAGCAGTACTTC
cdr3_aa: CASSEAQGAGYEQYF
v_call: TRBV25-1
d_call: TRBD1
clone_size: .
j_call: TRBJ2-7

cdr3_nt: TGTGCCAGCACCTTTTCCATGGGCCAGGGAGGGCAGCCCCAGCATTTT
cdr3_aa: CASTFSMGQGGQPQHF
v_call: TRBV5-8
d_call: .
clone_size: once
j_call: TRBJ1-5

cdr3_nt: TGTGCCAGCAGCTCCGGGACTAGCGGGATTAATGAGCAGTTCTTC
cdr3_aa: CASSSGTSGINEQFF
v_call: TRBV5-8
d_call: TRBD2
clone_size: .
j_call: TRBJ2-1

cdr3_nt: TGTGCCAGCAGCGTTAATAGAGGATCACCAGGGGGTGGTAACACTGAAGCTTTCTTT
cdr3_aa: CASSVNRGSPGGGNTEAFF
v_call: TRBV9
d_call: TRBD1
clone_size: .
j_call: TRBJ1-1

cdr3_nt: TGTGCTAGTGGCCCGACAGGGACCGAGACCCAGTACTTC
cdr3_aa: CASGPTGTETQYF
v_call: TRBV12-5
d_call: TRBD1
clone_size: .
j_call: TRBJ2-5

cdr3_nt: TGTGCCAGCAGCTTGGCGGGGGGGGGCAATCAGCCCCAGCATTTT
cdr3_aa: CASSLAGGGNQPQHF
v_call: TRBV5-5
d_call: .
clone_size: once
j_call: TRBJ1-5

cdr3_nt: TGTGCCAGCAGCCCGAGGACTAGCAGAGATACGCAGTATTTT
cdr3_aa: CASSPRTSRDTQYF
v_call: TRBV3-1/TRBV3-2
d_call: TRBD2
clone_size: .
j_call: TRBJ2-3

cdr3_nt: TGCGCCAGCAGCTCAGGACTAGCGGGAGGAAACAATGAGCAGTTCTTC
cdr3_aa: CASSSGLAGGNNEQFF
v_call: TRBV5-1
d_call: TRBD2
clone_size: once
j_call: TRBJ2-1

cdr3_nt: TGTGCCAGCTCACCATCCCAGGGGCGAGGCAACACTGAAGCTTTCTTT
cdr3_aa: CASSPSQGRGNTEAFF
v_call: TRBV18
d_call: .
clone_size: .
j_call: TRBJ1-1

cdr3_nt: TGCGCCAGCAGCTTTGGGACAGGTGCCTACGAGCAGTACTTC
cdr3_aa: CASSFGTGAYEQYF
v_call: TRBV5-1
d_call: TRBD1
clone_size: .
j_call: TRBJ2-7

cdr3_nt: TGTGCCAGCAGTCAGGACACAGATACGCAGTATTTT
cdr3_aa: CASSQDTDTQYF
v_call: TRBV27
d_call: .
clone_size: .
j_call: TRBJ2-3

cdr3_nt: TGTGCCAGCAGCTTCGGACAGGGTATCAGCACAGATACGCAGTATTTT
cdr3_aa: CASSFGQGISTDTQYF
v_call: TRBV7-2
d_call: TRBD1
clone_size: .
j_call: TRBJ2-3

cdr3_nt: TGCGCCAGCAGCCCGCTTGGACACTCCTACGAGCAGTACTTC
cdr3_aa: CASSPLGHSYEQYF
v_call: TRBV5-1
d_call: .
clone_size: .
j_call: TRBJ2-7

cdr3_nt: TGTGCCTGGACCCCTCCGGGGACAGGGGGCGGAATATATGGCTACACCTTC
cdr3_aa: CAWTPPGTGGGIYGYTF
v_call: TRBV30
d_call: TRBD1
clone_size: once
j_call: TRBJ1-2

cdr3_nt: TGTGCCAGCAGTTCAGGGGGAGCCTACGAGCAGTACTTC
cdr3_aa: CASSSGGAYEQYF
v_call: TRBV27
d_call: TRBD1
clone_size: once
j_call: TRBJ2-7

cdr3_nt: TGTGCCAGCAGCTTAAAATTTGGGGGCCCTGCAACTAATGAAAAACTGTTTTTT
cdr3_aa: CASSLKFGGPATNEKLFF
v_call: TRBV7-9
d_call: .
clone_size: .
j_call: TRBJ1-4

cdr3_nt: TGTGCCAGTAGTGCCGGGACTAGCGGGAGGGCAGATACGCAGTATTTT
cdr3_aa: CASSAGTSGRADTQYF
v_call: TRBV19
d_call: TRBD2
clone_size: .
j_call: TRBJ2-3